Listed here is a single TCR beta chain. CDR3 length: 14 amino acids. Trimming left V 3 bases short and J 6 bases short, with 11 bases between. Per germline, CDR1 SGHNT and CDR2 YENEEA. This specimen belongs to a study of blood T cell repertoires in COVID-19. Sequenced by immunoSEQ multiplex PCR; TCRdb stores in-frame clones only, minus some. Of approximately 290,000 clones listed, over 75% are singletons. The chain uses TRBV11-3 and TRBJ2-2; D is unresolved. The receptor was isolated from a woman aged 55-70 years with acute or convalescent COVID-19. Sequenced input: peripheral blood. The CDR3 protein is CASSFEGDAGELFF. DNA of the CDR3: TGTGCCAGCAGCTTCGAAGGAGACGCCGGGGAGCTGTTTTTT.